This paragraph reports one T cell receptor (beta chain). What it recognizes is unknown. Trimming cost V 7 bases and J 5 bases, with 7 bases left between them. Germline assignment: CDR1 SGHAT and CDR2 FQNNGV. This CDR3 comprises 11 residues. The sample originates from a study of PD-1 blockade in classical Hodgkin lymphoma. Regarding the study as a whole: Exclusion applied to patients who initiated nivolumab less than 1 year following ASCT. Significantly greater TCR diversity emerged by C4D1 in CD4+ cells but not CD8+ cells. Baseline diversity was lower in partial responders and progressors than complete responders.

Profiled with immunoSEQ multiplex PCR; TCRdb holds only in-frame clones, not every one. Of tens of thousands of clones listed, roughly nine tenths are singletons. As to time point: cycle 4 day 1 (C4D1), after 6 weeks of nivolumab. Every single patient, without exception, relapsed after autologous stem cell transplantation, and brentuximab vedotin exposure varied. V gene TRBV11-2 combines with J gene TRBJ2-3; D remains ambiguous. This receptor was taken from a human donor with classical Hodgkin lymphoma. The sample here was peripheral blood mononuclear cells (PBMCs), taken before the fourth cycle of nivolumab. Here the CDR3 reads CASTPRDTQYF. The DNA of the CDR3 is TGTGCCAGCACCCCTCGAGATACGCAGTATTTT.